This T cell receptor (beta chain) was found in a study of shared clonotypes between healthy human individuals (dated by TCRdb to about 2020). Concerning the study at large: The cohort comprised a couple of women and a few men aged 18 to 49 years. Leukapheresis yielded between about 0.94 and 9 billion PBMCs per donor. To increase sequencing depth and limit assay-specific biases, different laboratories used diverse techniques to prepare libraries and sequence TCR repertoires. For each donor, CD4 naive and CD4 memory were each given three plates, CD8 naive was given two plates, and CD8 memory was given one plate. To estimate repertoire size and how much clonotypes are shared between individuals, the study performed deep sequencing of blood TCR repertoires from five healthy adults.

Overall study outcomes, separate from this receptor: Rarefaction of sorted-subset datasets indicated incomplete sequencing despite the large sequencing depth. Pairwise subsampling led to the expectation that sequencing depth would affect the degree of clonotype sharing among donors. Compared with non-shared clonotypes, the clonotypes found in all four sorted-subset donors had higher generation probabilities. The small number of donors limited the genetic and exposure-history diversity represented. Estimated clonotype richness was generally larger for naive than for memory subsets. Sampling was limited to blood, and TCR repertoires in tissue likely differ from TCR repertoires in blood. Across several donors, roughly 5% of naive CD4, around 3.5% of naive CD8, under 2.5% of memory CD4, and approximately 0.42% of memory CD8 clonotypes were shared.

Regarding this clone: Its target antigen remains unknown. No base quality values were provided; no much bigger clone lies one nucleotide off.

According to the germline V gene (reference sequence), CDR1 reads LNHDA and CDR2 reads SQIVND. Between the V and J ends, shortened by 5 bases and 4 bases respectively, the junction contains 2 bases. CDR3 length: 11 amino acids, cysteine to phenylalanine. The DNA shown is the 33-base CDR3, in frame from base 1. The donors were healthy, HIV-negative adults with no recently reported acute infections or vaccinations. Only Caucasian adults living in Nashville, Tennessee, USA were represented among the donors. CD4+ T cells were enriched by magnetic negative selection, after which naive cells were positively selected on CD45RA and the negative fraction was taken as the memory subset. Blood was collected by leukapheresis, and PBMCs were isolated by Ficoll-Histopaque density gradient centrifugation and then cryopreserved in liquid nitrogen vapor phase. Analytical flow cytometry was used to check the purity and quantity of each magnetically sorted T cell population. Genomic DNA was isolated from each sorted fraction and quantified by UV absorbance on a Nanodrop 2000c.

Using the deep immunoSEQ assay, TCR CDR3 regions were amplified from genomic DNA by multiplex PCR. Genomic DNA extracted from each cell subset was distributed evenly over all wells of several immunoSEQ 96-well plates, and each plate served as one replicate. For sorted subsets, 150 to 200 ng genomic DNA, equal to about 30,000 T cell genomes, was loaded into each replicate PCR. The purified libraries were quantified using a Qubit 3.0 fluorometer, sized with a Bioanalyzer 2100, and then quantified again using the KAPA Library Quantification kit. Every immunoSEQ 96-well plate was sequenced on a separate single-read 150-cycle Illumina NextSeq 550 flow cell. Per the source publication's procedure: The immunoSEQ output contained only junctional sequences without quality scores, so filtering could not match that applied to full-length reads. Sequences were annotated with PyIR, a Python wrapper for IgBLAST v1.9, using IMGT germline references to assign V/J genes and CDR3. Reads with weak V/J assignments (E-value above 1e-6), missing CDR3, stop codons, out-of-frame junctions, or ambiguous translated residues were removed. V3J clonotypes were defined as sequences sharing the same inferred V gene, J gene, and CDR3 amino acid sequence. Percentage overlap between repertoires was computed as shared unique clonotypes divided by the size of the smaller repertoire. Repertoire richness was assessed with RTK rarefaction, the Chao1 estimator, and Recon v2.1 estimates of unobserved clonotypes. Generation probabilities were computed with OLGA for all TCRbeta clonotypes obtained by the gDNA method from four donors. TCRdb obtained this table from immuneACCESS and retained in-frame rearrangements with V and J assigned. These tables miss some clones; where compared with another copy, unresolved V genes account for less than half of the shortfall, and the remainder is unexplained. D and trimming were read from the DNA, whereas the V and J calls and clone size are those reported in that table. Across this sample there are 1 million to 1.3 million clones, with 75% to 80% seen only once. The ten top clones hold roughly 0.62% of the sample.

This clonotype was obtained from a man aged 18 to 29 in good health. Some clones in this sample may be carry-over from other donors' samples. The sequenced sample consisted of memory CD4+ T cells from PBMCs. In light of the paper, this sample's cell subset or site label describes: CD45RA-negative fraction. The sequence joins TRBV19 to TRBJ1-4, with no reliable assignment of the D segment. The DNA sequence reads TGTGCCAGTAGTCGTAATGAAAAACTGTTTTTT. Its translation is CASSRNEKLFF.